The 21 T cell receptor beta chains below were found in one sample sequenced in a study of PD-L1 blockade in urothelial cancer. As for time point: pretreatment peripheral blood. This table comes from immunoSEQ multiplex PCR, and its TCRdb copy is limited to in-frame clones, with some not included. Found here are some 89,000 clones, about 84% of them singletons; the top ten hold around an eighth. The starting material was PBMCs, obtained around atezolizumab (anti-PD-L1) treatment. These receptors were obtained from a man in his sixties with urothelial cancer.

V gene TRBV7-9 combines with J gene TRBJ1-1; possible D gene TRBD1, 5 bases. This CDR3 spans 13 amino acids. Germline V gives CDR1 SEHNR, CDR2 FQNEAQ (reference sequence). The V end lost 5 bases, the J end lost 6 bases, and 13 bases lay between the germline ends. The CDR3 DNA sequence: TGTGCCAGCAGCCAGAACAGGAAACCTGAAGCTTTCTTT. This translates into CASSQNRKPEAFF.

The CDR3 sequence: CATMGQPGDYTF. The CDR3 nucleotides are TGTGCCACCATGGGACAACCGGGCGACTACACCTTC. The chain employs TRBV6-1 and TRBJ1-2, with D possibly being TRBD1 (6 bases). V was clipped by 10 bases and J by 10 bases, with 19 bases between them. CDR3 length: 12 residues. Germline-derived CDR1 and CDR2 are MNHNS and SASEGT.

The chain couples TRBV11-3 to TRBJ2-2; TRBD2 might be the D (5 bases). CDR3 length: 16 amino acids. Germline V gives CDR1 SGHNT, CDR2 YENEEA. The V and J ends lost 1 base and 6 bases respectively, with 15 bases between them. In DNA form, the CDR3 reads TGTGCCAGCAGCTTAGGGGGTTCGGGATCGGCCGGGGAGCTGTTTTTT. Translated: CASSLGGSGSAGELFF.

A single count supports this clone. The chain couples TRBV28 to TRBJ1-5; possibly TRBD1 for D (5 bases). Per germline, CDR1 MDHEN and CDR2 SYDVKM. Trimming pared 5 bases from V and 4 bases from J, leaving 21 bases between. This CDR3 region has 17 residues. In nucleotides, the CDR3 is TGTGCCAGCAGTAGAGCGGGGGGGAGGGGAGGAAATCAGCCCCAGCATTTT. Encoded protein: CASSRAGGRGGNQPQHF.

J is TRBJ2-1 and V is TRBV6-6; 7 bases align to TRBD1. Unmatched junction bases numbered 7, after V lost 6 bases and J lost 8 bases. Germline V gives CDR1 MNHNY, CDR2 SVGAGI (reference sequence). The CDR3 is 13 residues long. The DNA for the CDR3 is TGTGCCAGCAGCTACAGGGGTTGGTATGAGCAGTTCTTC. Its protein product is CASSYRGWYEQFF.

V gene TRBV6-6 combines with J gene TRBJ1-2, with 8 nucleotides matching TRBD1. Trimming took 5 bases from V and 4 from J; bases not matched to a gene: 3. CDR1 MNHNY and CDR2 SVGAGI come from the germline V gene (reference sequence). The CDR3 sequence is 13 residues long. CDR3 amino acids: CASSGTGTYGYTF. Here the CDR3 DNA reads TGTGCCAGCAGTGGGACAGGTACCTATGGCTACACCTTC.

This chain connects TRBV2 to TRBJ2-6; D is unresolved. The CDR3 sequence is 16 residues long. Germline V gene sequence: CDR1 SNHLY, CDR2 FYNNEI. Trimming cost V 1 base and J 0 bases, with 7 bases left between them. CDR3 sequence reads: CASSEGPGSGANVLTF. The CDR3 bases are TGTGCCAGCAGTGAAGGGCCAGGCTCTGGGGCCAACGTCCTGACTTTC. The full variable domain, its missing parts supplied by reference TRBV2 and TRBJ2-6, is EPEVTQTPSHQVTQMGQEVILRCVPISNHLYFYWYRQILGQKVEFLVSFYNNEISEKSEIFDDQFSVERPDGSNFTLKIRSTKLEDSAMYFCASSEGPGSGANVLTFGAGSRLTVL.

As for this clone: The junction shows a germline mismatch at one end, possibly a read error. This chain links TRBV7-3 with TRBJ2-7; 7 bases agree with TRBD2. CDR3 length equals 14 residues. From germline, CDR1 is SGHTA and CDR2 FQGTGA. CDR3 DNA sequence: TGTGCCAGCAGCTTGGGGGGGTCTAGCGGCTTTATGGAGTTC. It yields the protein CASSLGGSSGFMEF.

About this clone itself: The sample holds other DNA sequences that translate to the same CDR3. The genes are TRBV5-6 and TRBJ1-1; D is uncertain. Germline CDR1 is SGHDT and CDR2 is YYEEEE. The length of the CDR3 is 12 residues. V was trimmed by 7 bases and J by 1 base, leaving 8 bases between them. The CDR3: CASSRGNTEAFF. The CDR3 DNA is TGTGCCAGCTCGCGGGGGAACACTGAAGCTTTCTTT.

The chain combines TRBV5-4 with TRBJ2-5, with 11 bases matching TRBD2. This CDR3 is built from 15 residues. Per germline, CDR1 SGHNT and CDR2 YYREEE (reference sequence). With 4 bases clipped from V and 2 bases from J, the junction kept 4 bases outside the gene matches. As DNA, the CDR3 is TGTGCCAGCAGCGGGACTAGCGGAAATCAAGAGACCCAGTACTTC. Protein: CASSGTSGNQETQYF.

This clone has a handful of counts. The chain links TRBV5-8 to TRBJ1-6; the D gene is possibly TRBD1 (5 bases). V dropped 5 bases and J dropped 5 bases, with 17 bases sitting between them. CDR1 is SGHTS and CDR2 is YDEGEE in the germline V gene. CDR3 length equals 16 residues. CDR3 loop: CASRLLAGRDNSPLHF. The CDR3 nucleotides are TGTGCCAGCAGGCTTCTAGCGGGACGTGATAATTCACCCCTCCACTTT.

The gene calls are TRBV9 and TRBJ2-1; a weak D match, TRBD2 (5 bases). The germline gives CDR1 SGDLS, CDR2 YYNGEE. The CDR3 extends over 15 amino acids. V was clipped by 0 bases and J by 6 bases, with 13 bases between them. The CDR3 sequence is CASSVDPTRANEQFF. The CDR3 region has the DNA TGTGCCAGCAGCGTAGACCCAACTAGGGCCAATGAGCAGTTCTTC.

CDR3 sequence: CASSPEGKGAQPQHF. In DNA, the CDR3 is TGCGCCAGCAGCCCGGAGGGTAAGGGTGCTCAGCCCCAGCATTTT. The chain recombines TRBV5-1 with TRBJ1-5; no clear D gene. V lost 4 bases and J 6 bases, leaving 17 bases between the germline ends. The CDR3 is made up of 15 amino acids. From germline, CDR1 is SGHRS and CDR2 YFSETQ.

The chain joins TRBV6-5 to TRBJ1-1; no reliable D call. The CDR3 spans 13 residues. V lost 5 bases to trimming and J lost 5 bases, with 12 bases between them. The germline gives CDR1 MNHEY, CDR2 SVGAGI. The CDR3 nucleotides read TGTGCCAGCAGTCAAACGGCGGGTACTGAAGCTTTCTTT. It translates to CASSQTAGTEAFF.

This clone was observed once. V is TRBV10-3 and J is TRBJ1-1; tentatively, D is TRBD1 (5 bases). The CDR3 has 15 amino acids. Trimming shortened V by 5 bases and J by 8 bases, and 21 bases separated the two germline ends. Germline CDR1 ENHRY, CDR2 SYGVKD. The DNA for the CDR3 is TGTGCCATCAGTAGGGCCGGGGCGGGGTTCGGGGAAGCTTTCTTT. This sequence encodes CAISRAGAGFGEAFF.

The chain is built from TRBV5-5 and TRBJ1-4, with D uncertain. The CDR3 runs 14 residues. Germline CDR1 reads SGHKS; CDR2 reads YYEKEE (reference sequence). V shed 0 bases and J shed 6 bases, with 9 bases lying between them. CDR3 DNA: TGTGCCAGCAGCTTGGTCGGGGATGATGAAAAACTGTTTTTT. Translating it yields CASSLVGDDEKLFF.

The V and J genes are TRBV30 and TRBJ2-3; D possibly corresponds to TRBD2 (5 bases). The CDR3 is made up of 13 amino acids. The ends were cut back, 3 bases at V and 4 bases at J, with 11 bases in the middle. The V gene's germline CDR1 is GTSNPN and CDR2 SVGIG (reference sequence). This chain's CDR3 is CAWRVIGADTQYF. CDR3 DNA: TGTGCCTGGAGGGTAATCGGGGCAGATACGCAGTATTTT.

The rearrangement links TRBV29-1 to TRBJ2-3; TRBD2 is a possible D gene (6 bases). Trimming took off 0 bases at V and 6 bases at J, with 13 bases between the two ends. Germline-derived CDR1 and CDR2 are SQVTM and ANQGSEA. The CDR3 spans 14 residues. In DNA form, the CDR3 reads TGCAGCGTTGAAGAAGGAGGGAGACCTGATACGCAGTATTTT. It specifies CSVEEGGRPDTQYF.

This chain uses TRBV7-9 with TRBJ2-7; TRBD1 might be the D (5 bases). Between the trimmed V and J ends, which lost 5 bases and 0 bases, there was a span of 23 bases. This CDR3 spans 18 amino acids. The V gene's germline CDR1 is SEHNR and CDR2 FQNEAQ (reference sequence). The DNA of the CDR3 is TGTGCCAGCAGCGAAGACACGTATGGGGCGGTCCACTCCTACGAGCAGTACTTC. This sequence encodes CASSEDTYGAVHSYEQYF.

This sequence joins TRBV7-3 and TRBJ2-1, with 9 positions matching TRBD1. The germline V gene encodes CDR1 SGHTA and CDR2 FQGTGA. The V segment lost 4 bases and the J segment 9 bases; nucleotides outside the gene matches: 4. This CDR3 comprises 13 residues. CDR3 loop: CASSSGTGTEQFF. The CDR3 DNA is TGTGCCAGCAGCTCCGGGACAGGGACTGAGCAGTTCTTC.

The V and J genes are TRBV5-1 and TRBJ2-7; 11 bases agree with TRBD2. The CDR3 is 15 residues long. V lost 2 bases to trimming and J lost 3 bases; unmatched junction nucleotides: 4. From germline, CDR1 is SGHRS and CDR2 YFSETQ. The DNA of the CDR3 is TGCGCCAGCAGCTTATCTACTAGCGGGAGCTACGAGCAGTACTTC. It codes for CASSLSTSGSYEQYF.